The TCR beta chain described here comes from a study of B cell selection in AIRE deficiency. Points from the study as a whole: AIRE-deficient Tconv and Treg repertoires matched healthy donors in TCRBV, CDR3 length, diversity. About a third of healthy-donor shared Treg TCRbeta sequences appeared in patient Tconv cells.

As originally analysed: Conventional T cell pools: about 99,000 distinct patient, approximately 130,000 donor TCRbeta sequences. This table comes from immunoSEQ multiplex PCR, and its TCRdb copy is limited to in-frame clones, with some not included. That table supplies the V and J calls and clone size; D and trimming were determined from the DNA. Of about 24,000 clones listed, 95% to 96% are singletons. Conventional CD4 T cells were sorted as CD4+CD127+ cells. Controls came from healthy donors unrelated to patients. The CDR3 totals 16 residues. The germline V gene has CDR1 SGDLS and CDR2 YYNGEE. The V gene end was trimmed by 3 bases and the J gene end by 8 bases; junction bases not matched to a gene: 10. For this clone: Its antigen is as yet unknown.

Source material: CD4+CD127+ conventional T cells sorted from PBMCs. The V gene is TRBV9, the J gene TRBJ1-6; 8 bases match TRBD1. This receptor was taken from a human donor in good health. For the CDR3, the DNA is TGTGCCAGCAGCGACCGGTGGGGACAGGTCGATTCACCCCTCCACTTT. The encoded protein is CASSDRWGQVDSPLHF. Looking up the rest from reference TRBV9 and TRBJ1-6 gives the full variable domain: DSGVTQTPKHLITATGQRVTLRCSPRSGDLSVYWYQQSLDQGLQFLIQYYNGEERAKGNILERFSAQQFPDLHSELNLSSLELGDSALYFCASSDRWGQVDSPLHFGNGTRLTVT.